These 14 T cell receptor beta chains share one sample of origin, sequenced in a study of graft-versus-host responses after intestinal transplantation. Sequenced by immunoSEQ multiplex PCR; TCRdb stores in-frame clones only, minus some. The repertoire holds over 70,000 clones, with nearly 90% as singletons. The antigens for these receptors are not known. Material: unstimulated CD8+ T cells sorted from spleen or lymph node cells, obtained before transplant. The receptors shown here come from a human donor who was the organ donor for an intestinal transplant.

The chain links TRBV28 to TRBJ1-2; 9 positions agree with TRBD1. Germline V gene lookup returns CDR1 MDHEN and CDR2 SYDVKM. V gave up 7 bases and J gave up 0 bases; unmatched junction bases: 21. This CDR3 has 20 amino acids. CDR3 sequence: CASNTIFNRDRDAPNYGYTF. The CDR3 bases are TGTGCCAGCAATACCATATTTAACCGGGACAGGGATGCCCCTAACTATGGCTACACCTTC.

This rearrangement joins TRBV5-1 to TRBJ1-2, with 9 positions matching TRBD1. This CDR3 is 18 amino acids long. Per germline, CDR1 SGHRS and CDR2 YFSETQ. J lost 1 base, V lost 4 bases, and 14 bases had no gene match. CDR3 bases: TGCGCCAGCAGCCCACTGGGGGGACAGGGAATGAATAACTATGGCTACACCTTC. Protein: CASSPLGGQGMNNYGYTF. Using reference TRBV5-1 and TRBJ1-2 for the parts outside the CDR3, the full variable domain is KAGVTQTPRYLIKTRGQQVTLSCSPISGHRSVSWYQQTPGQGLQFLFEYFSETQRNKGNFPGRFSGRQFSNSRSEMNVSTLELGDSALYLCASSPLGGQGMNNYGYTFGSGTRLTVV.

This clone was seen more than once but under ten times. The chain combines TRBV5-4 with TRBJ1-6, with D unresolved. The CDR3 spans 12 residues. The germline gives CDR1 SGHNT, CDR2 YYREEE (reference sequence). V was shortened by 4 bases and J by 12 bases, with 11 bases between the two germline ends. CDR3 loop: CASSGDGEPLHF. The CDR3 region has the DNA TGTGCCAGCAGCGGTGACGGGGAACCCCTCCACTTT.

V is TRBV28 and J is TRBJ1-2; 9 positions agree with TRBD1. This CDR3 has 12 residues. V lost 6 bases to trimming and J lost 7 bases; unmatched junction nucleotides: 3. Germline lookup yields CDR1 MDHEN and CDR2 SYDVKM. The CDR3 is CASRQGARGYTF. CDR3 DNA: TGTGCCAGCAGACAGGGGGCCCGTGGCTACACCTTC.

The V call is TRBV6-6, the J call TRBJ2-1; unclear D gene. The CDR3 loop spans 11 amino acids. Germline CDR1 MNHNY, CDR2 SVGAGI (reference sequence). Trimming cost V 8 bases and J 6 bases, with 8 bases left between them. The CDR3 sequence is CASLQINEQFF. The CDR3 DNA reads as TGTGCCAGCCTTCAGATCAATGAGCAGTTCTTC.

The chain couples TRBV11-2 to TRBJ2-7, with a tentative D call TRBD1 (5 bases). The CDR3 consists of 13 residues. The germline CDR1 and CDR2 sequences are SGHAT and FQNNGV. V lost 3 bases and J lost 3, with 9 bases in between. This chain's CDR3 is CASSFTDSYEQYV. The CDR3 region has the DNA TGTGCCAGCAGCTTCACAGACAGCTACGAGCAGTACGTC.

The chain recombines TRBV5-4 with TRBJ1-3, with TRBD1 as a possible D gene (6 bases). There are 15 residues in the CDR3. Germline CDR1 reads SGHNT; CDR2 reads YYREEE (reference sequence). The V end was cut by 4 bases, the J end by 0 bases, with 11 bases between. For the CDR3, the DNA is TGTGCCAGCAGCGCCGGGACAAGCTCTGGAAACACCATATATTTT. Translated, it gives CASSAGTSSGNTIYF.

V and J are TRBV5-5 and TRBJ2-7; 8 positions agree with TRBD2. J lost 7 bases, V lost 4 bases, and 10 bases had no gene match. CDR1 and CDR2 from the germline V gene are SGHKS and YYEKEE (reference sequence). CDR3 length: 14 residues. CDR3 loop: CASSHGLAEGEQYV. DNA of the CDR3: TGTGCCAGCAGCCATGGACTAGCAGAAGGGGAGCAGTACGTC.

V and J are TRBV27 and TRBJ1-2, with D perhaps TRBD1 (6 bases). The length of the CDR3 is 13 residues. The germline V gene encodes CDR1 MNHEY and CDR2 SMNVEV (reference sequence). V lost 5 bases and J 11 bases, leaving 18 bases between the germline ends. CDR3 residues: CASSAGETGSYTF. CDR3 coding DNA: TGTGCCAGCAGTGCGGGAGAGACAGGAAGTTACACCTTC.

This chain connects TRBV19 to TRBJ1-5; D call uncertain. V shed 5 bases and J shed 2 bases, with 7 bases lying between them. The CDR3 is 13 residues long. Per germline, CDR1 LNHDA and CDR2 SQIVND (reference sequence). The CDR3 is CASSPAGNQPQHF. The CDR3 coding sequence is TGTGCCAGTAGTCCGGCGGGCAATCAGCCCCAGCATTTT.

The chain couples TRBV6-5 to TRBJ1-4, with unresolved D. V was clipped by 5 bases and J by 0 bases, with 7 bases between them. In germline, CDR1 is MNHEY, CDR2 SVGAGI. CDR3 length: 14 residues. The CDR3 nucleotides are TGTGCCAGCAGTATGGCAACAACTAATGAAAAACTGTTTTTT. Its translation: CASSMATTNEKLFF.

The V call is TRBV2, the J call TRBJ1-1; D remains ambiguous. The germline V and J ends were trimmed by 3 bases and 5 bases, with 4 bases remaining between them. In germline, CDR1 is SNHLY, CDR2 FYNNEI. The CDR3 has 11 residues. CDR3 protein: CASSDRTEAFF. The DNA for the CDR3 is TGTGCCAGCAGTGACAGGACTGAAGCTTTCTTT.

This chain uses TRBV7-2 with TRBJ2-2, with D uncertain. This CDR3 spans 14 amino acids. Germline V gene lookup returns CDR1 SGHTA and CDR2 FQGNSA. V lost 1 base to trimming and J lost 6 bases, with 9 bases between them. The CDR3: CASSLVVSPGELFF. Here the CDR3 DNA reads TGTGCCAGCAGCTTAGTAGTATCTCCCGGGGAGCTGTTTTTT.

V and J are TRBV4-1 and TRBJ1-3, with D perhaps matching TRBD1 (6 bases). Germline V gene sequence: CDR1 MGHRA, CDR2 YSYEKL. The CDR3 length is 18 residues. Trimming took off 4 bases at V and 1 base at J, with 20 bases between the two ends. In DNA, the CDR3 is TGCGCCAGCAGCCCTCGAGGCCACAGGGACATTTCTGGAAACACCATATATTTT. It yields the protein CASSPRGHRDISGNTIYF.